The clone carrying this T cell receptor (beta chain) has only one observation. The V gene lost 6 bases and the J gene lost 5 bases, with 10 bases spanning the gap. The CDR3 spans 11 residues. Looked up from germline, CDR1 is DFQATT and CDR2 is SNEGSKA (reference sequence). This sample was taken from a study of Graves' ophthalmopathy and Graves' hyperthyroidism. RNA served as the template for amplifying TCR beta CDR3 regions. RT-PCR with HTBI primers came first, then second-round multiplex PCR. TCRdb ran MiXCR on the multiplex PCR reads and lists one entry per CDR3 protein. The table has approximately 150,000 distinct CDR3 sequences, around two fifths seen once; the top ten hold roughly 8.9%.

This clonotype was sampled from a man aged 30 to 45 with Graves' ophthalmopathy. The sequencing input was peripheral blood. This chain connects TRBV20-1 to TRBJ2-5; D is unresolved. The CDR3 spells CSAGEEETQYF. The CDR3 nucleotides read TGCAGTGCGGGTGAGGAGGAGACCCAGTACTTC.